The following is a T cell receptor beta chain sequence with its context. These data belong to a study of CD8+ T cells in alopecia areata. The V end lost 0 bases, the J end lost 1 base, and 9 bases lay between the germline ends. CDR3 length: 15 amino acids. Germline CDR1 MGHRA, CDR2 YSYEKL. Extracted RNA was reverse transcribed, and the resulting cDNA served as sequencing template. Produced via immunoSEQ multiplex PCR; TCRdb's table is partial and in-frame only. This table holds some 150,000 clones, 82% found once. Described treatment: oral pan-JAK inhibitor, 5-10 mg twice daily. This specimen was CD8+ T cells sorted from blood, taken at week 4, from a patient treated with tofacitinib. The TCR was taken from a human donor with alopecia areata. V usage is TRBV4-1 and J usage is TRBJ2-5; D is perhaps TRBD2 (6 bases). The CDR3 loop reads CASSQDGGVQETQYF. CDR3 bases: TGCGCCAGCAGCCAAGACGGGGGAGTCCAAGAGACCCAGTACTTC.